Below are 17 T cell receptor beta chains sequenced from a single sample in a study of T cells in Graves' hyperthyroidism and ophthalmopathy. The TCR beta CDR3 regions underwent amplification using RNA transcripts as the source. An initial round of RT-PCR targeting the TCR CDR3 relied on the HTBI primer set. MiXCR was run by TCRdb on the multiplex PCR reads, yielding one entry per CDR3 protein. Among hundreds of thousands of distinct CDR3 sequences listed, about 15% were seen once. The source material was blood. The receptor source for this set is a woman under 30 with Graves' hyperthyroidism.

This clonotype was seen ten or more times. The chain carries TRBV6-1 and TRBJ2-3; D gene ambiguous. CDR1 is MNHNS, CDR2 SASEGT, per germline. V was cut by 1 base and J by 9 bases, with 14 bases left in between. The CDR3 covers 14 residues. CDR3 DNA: TGTGCCAGCAGTGAAGGTCTCCGGTACGCAACGCAGTATTTT. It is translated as CASSEGLRYATQYF.

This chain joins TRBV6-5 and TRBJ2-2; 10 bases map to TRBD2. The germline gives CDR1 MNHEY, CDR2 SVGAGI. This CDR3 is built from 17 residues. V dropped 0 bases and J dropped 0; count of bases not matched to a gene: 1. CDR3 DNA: TGTGCCAGCAGTTACTCCGGACTAGCGGCGAACACCGGGGAGCTGTTTTTT. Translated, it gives CASSYSGLAANTGELFF.

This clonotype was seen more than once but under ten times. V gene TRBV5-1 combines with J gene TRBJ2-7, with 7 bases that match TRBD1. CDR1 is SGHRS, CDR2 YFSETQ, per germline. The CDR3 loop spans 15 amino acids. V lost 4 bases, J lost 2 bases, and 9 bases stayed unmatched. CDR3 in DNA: TGCGCCAGCAGCCTCACGACAGGGAGTACCTACGAGCAGTACTTC. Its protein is CASSLTTGSTYEQYF.

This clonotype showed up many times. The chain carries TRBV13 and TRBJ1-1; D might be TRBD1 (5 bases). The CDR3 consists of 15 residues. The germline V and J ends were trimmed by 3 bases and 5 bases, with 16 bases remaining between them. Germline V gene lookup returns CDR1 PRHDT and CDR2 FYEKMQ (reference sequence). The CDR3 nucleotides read TGTGCCAGCAGCTTCCAGTGGGGCGCGAGTACTGAAGCTTTCTTT. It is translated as CASSFQWGASTEAFF.

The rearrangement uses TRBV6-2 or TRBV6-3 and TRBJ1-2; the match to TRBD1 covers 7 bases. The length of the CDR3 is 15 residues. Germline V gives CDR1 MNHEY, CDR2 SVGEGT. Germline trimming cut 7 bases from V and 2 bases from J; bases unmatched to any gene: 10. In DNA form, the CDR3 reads TGTGCCAGCAAACCACAGGGGATCTCGAACTATGGCTACACCTTC. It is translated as CASKPQGISNYGYTF.

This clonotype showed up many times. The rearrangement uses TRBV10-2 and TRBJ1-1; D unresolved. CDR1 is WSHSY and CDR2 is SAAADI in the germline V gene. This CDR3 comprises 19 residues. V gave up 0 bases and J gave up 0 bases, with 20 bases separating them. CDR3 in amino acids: CASSESKTPRPSMNTEAFF. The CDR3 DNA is TGCGCCAGCAGTGAGTCGAAGACCCCCCGCCCATCCATGAACACTGAAGCTTTCTTT.

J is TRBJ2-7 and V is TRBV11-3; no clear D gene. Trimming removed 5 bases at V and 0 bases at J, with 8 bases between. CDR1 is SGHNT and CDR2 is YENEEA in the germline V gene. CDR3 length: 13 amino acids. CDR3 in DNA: TGTGCCAGCAGCGCAAGGGTCTCCTACGAGCAGTACTTC. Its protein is CASSARVSYEQYF.

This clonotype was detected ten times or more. CDR3 nucleotides: TGTGCCAGCAGCTTTGGACTAGCCCTAGAAGAGCAGTACTTC. Its protein is CASSFGLALEEQYF. J is TRBJ2-7 and V is TRBV7-8; 8 nucleotides agree with TRBD2. The CDR3 is 14 residues long. Germline values: CDR1 SGHVS, CDR2 FQNEAQ. V shed 3 bases and J 7 bases; nucleotides not matched to a gene: 8. The variable domain in full, completed from reference TRBV7-8 and TRBJ2-7, reads GAGVSQSPRYKVAKRGQDVALRCDPISGHVSLFWYQQALGQGPEFLTYFQNEAQLDKSGLPSDRFFAERPEGSVSTLKIQRTQQEDSAVYLCASSFGLALEEQYFGPGTRLTVT.

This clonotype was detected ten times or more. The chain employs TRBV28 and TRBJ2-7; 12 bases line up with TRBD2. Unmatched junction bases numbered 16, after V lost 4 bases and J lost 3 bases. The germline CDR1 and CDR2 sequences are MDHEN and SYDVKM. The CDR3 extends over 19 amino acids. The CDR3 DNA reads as TGTGCCAGCAGTTCCTTACCGGGACTAGCGGGCCTCGCCGACTACGAGCAGTACTTC. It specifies CASSSLPGLAGLADYEQYF.

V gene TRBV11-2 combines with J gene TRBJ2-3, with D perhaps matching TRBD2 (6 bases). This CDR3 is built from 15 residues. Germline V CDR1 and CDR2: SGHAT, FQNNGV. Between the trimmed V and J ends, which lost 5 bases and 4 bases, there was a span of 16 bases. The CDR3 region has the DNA TGTGCCAGCAGCCCCGTGTCTAGCGCGTCAGATACGCAGTATTTT. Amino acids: CASSPVSSASDTQYF.

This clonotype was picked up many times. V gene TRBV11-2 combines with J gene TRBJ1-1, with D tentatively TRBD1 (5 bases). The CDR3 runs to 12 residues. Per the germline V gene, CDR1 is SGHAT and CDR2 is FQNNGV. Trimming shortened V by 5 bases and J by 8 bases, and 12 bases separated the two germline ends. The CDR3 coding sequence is TGTGCCAGCAGCCTACAGGTGGCCGAAGCTTTCTTT. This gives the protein CASSLQVAEAFF.

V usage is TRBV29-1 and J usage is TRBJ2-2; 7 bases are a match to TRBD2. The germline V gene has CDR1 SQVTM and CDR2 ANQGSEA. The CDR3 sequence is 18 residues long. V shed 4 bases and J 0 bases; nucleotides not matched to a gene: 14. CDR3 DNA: TGCAGCGTTGCAGGCCTAGCGGCAGAGGGAACGAACACCGGGGAGCTGTTTTTT. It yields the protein CSVAGLAAEGTNTGELFF.

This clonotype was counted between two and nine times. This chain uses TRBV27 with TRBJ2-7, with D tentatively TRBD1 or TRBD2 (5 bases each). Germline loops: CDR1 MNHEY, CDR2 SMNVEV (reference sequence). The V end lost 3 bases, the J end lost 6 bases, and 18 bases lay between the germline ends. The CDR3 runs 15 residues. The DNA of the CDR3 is TGTGCCAGCAGTTTGAATGGGGGATCGGTTCCCGAGCAGTACTTC. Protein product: CASSLNGGSVPEQYF.

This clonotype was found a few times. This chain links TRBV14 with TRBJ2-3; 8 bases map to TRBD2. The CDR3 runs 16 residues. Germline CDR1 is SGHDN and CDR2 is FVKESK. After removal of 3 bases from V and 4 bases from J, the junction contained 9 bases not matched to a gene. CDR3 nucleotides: TGTGCCAGCAGCCAGAATCCGGGACTAGACTCAGATACGCAGTATTTT. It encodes CASSQNPGLDSDTQYF.

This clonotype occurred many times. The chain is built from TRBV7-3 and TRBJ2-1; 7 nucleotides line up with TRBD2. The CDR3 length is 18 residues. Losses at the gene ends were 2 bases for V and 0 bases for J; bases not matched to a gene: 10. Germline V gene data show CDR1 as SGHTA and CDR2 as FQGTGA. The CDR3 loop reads CASSLFPYGGSSYNEQFF. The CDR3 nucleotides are TGTGCCAGCAGCTTATTCCCCTATGGCGGGAGCTCCTACAATGAGCAGTTCTTC.

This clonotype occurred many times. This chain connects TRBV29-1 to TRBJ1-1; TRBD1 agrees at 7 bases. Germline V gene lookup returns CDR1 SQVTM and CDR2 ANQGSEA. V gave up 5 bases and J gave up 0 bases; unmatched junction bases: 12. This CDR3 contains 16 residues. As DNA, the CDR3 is TGCAGCGTTCGACAGGGCGCGGTGGGAATGAACACTGAAGCTTTCTTT. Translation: CSVRQGAVGMNTEAFF.

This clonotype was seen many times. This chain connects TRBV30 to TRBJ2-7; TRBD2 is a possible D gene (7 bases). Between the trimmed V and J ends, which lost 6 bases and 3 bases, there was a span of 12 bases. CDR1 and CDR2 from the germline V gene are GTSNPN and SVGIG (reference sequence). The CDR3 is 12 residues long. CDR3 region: CACREDSYEQYF. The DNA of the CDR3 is TGTGCCTGCCGGGAGGACAGCTACGAGCAGTACTTC.